This T cell receptor beta chain was retrieved from a study of shared clonotypes between healthy human individuals. Study as a whole: Each donor's CD4 naive and CD4 memory cells filled three plates apiece, CD8 naive two, and CD8 memory one.

The method was immunoSEQ multiplex PCR; TCRdb's version includes in-frame clones alone and lacks a portion of them. Of 850,000 to 1,200,000 clones listed, about 75% are singletons. The CDR3 loop spans 15 amino acids. Per the germline V gene, CDR1 is LNHNV and CDR2 is YYDKDF (reference sequence). Trimming shortened V by 0 bases and J by 1 base, and 4 bases separated the two germline ends. Remarks on this clone: The antigen remains undetermined.

Study-level findings and limits: Generation of non-shared clonotypes was less probable than generation of clonotypes shared by all four donors. Naive subsets typically showed greater estimated richness than memory subsets.

The V and J genes are TRBV15 and TRBJ2-6; D is uncertain. This clonotype originated in a man younger than 35 in good health. Sequencing was performed on memory CD4+ T cells sorted from blood. Described subset: CD45RA-negative fraction. CDR3 nucleotide sequence: TGTGCCACCAGCAGAGATCAGTCTGGGGCCAACGTCCTGACTTTC. It codes for CATSRDQSGANVLTF.